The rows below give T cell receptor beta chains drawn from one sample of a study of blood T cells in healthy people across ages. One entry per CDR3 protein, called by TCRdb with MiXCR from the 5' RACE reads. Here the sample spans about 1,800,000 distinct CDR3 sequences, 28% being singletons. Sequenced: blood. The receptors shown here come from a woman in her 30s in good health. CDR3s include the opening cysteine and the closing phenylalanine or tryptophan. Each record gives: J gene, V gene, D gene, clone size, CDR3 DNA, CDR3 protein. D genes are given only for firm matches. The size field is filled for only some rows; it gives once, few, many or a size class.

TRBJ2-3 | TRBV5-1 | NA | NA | TGCGCCAGCAGCCCCTACCGACTAGATGCAGATACGCAGTATTTT | CASSPYRLDADTQYF
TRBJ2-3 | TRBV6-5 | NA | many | TGTGCCAGCATGGACCTTAGCACAGATACGCAGTATTTT | CASMDLSTDTQYF
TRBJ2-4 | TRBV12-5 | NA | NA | TGTGCTAGTGGTTTCCGGGGGATGGGAGGAGAGCAGTACTTC | CASGFRGMGGEQYF
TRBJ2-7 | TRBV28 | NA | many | TGTGCCAGCAGTTTGGGGGGTGCGCAGTACTTC | CASSLGGAQYF
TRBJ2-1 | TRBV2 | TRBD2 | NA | TGTGCCAGCATCATGGGCGGGAGGAGCAACAATGAGCAGTTCTTC | CASIMGGRSNNEQFF
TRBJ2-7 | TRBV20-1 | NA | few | TGCAGTGCAGGAGCTACTTCCTACGAGCAGTACTTC | CSAGATSYEQYF
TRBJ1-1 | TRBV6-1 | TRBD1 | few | TGTGCCAGCAGGGGATTGACAGGGGGCACTGAAGCTTTCTTT | CASRGLTGGTEAFF
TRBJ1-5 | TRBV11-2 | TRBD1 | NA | TGTGCCAGCAGCCGGACAGGGGAGAGCAATCAGCCCCAGCATTTT | CASSRTGESNQPQHF
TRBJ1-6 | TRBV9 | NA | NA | TGTGCCAGCAGCGTAGGCTTTGACTCCTATAATCCACCCCTCCACTTT | CASSVGFDSYNPPLHF
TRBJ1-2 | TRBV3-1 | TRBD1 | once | TGTGCCAGCAGCCAACTTCCGGGACAGGGGAACCTCAACTATGGCTACACCTTC | CASSQLPGQGNLNYGYTF
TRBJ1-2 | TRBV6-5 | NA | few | TGTGCCAGCTATACCGGTTTGGATAACTATGGCTACACCTTC | CASYTGLDNYGYTF